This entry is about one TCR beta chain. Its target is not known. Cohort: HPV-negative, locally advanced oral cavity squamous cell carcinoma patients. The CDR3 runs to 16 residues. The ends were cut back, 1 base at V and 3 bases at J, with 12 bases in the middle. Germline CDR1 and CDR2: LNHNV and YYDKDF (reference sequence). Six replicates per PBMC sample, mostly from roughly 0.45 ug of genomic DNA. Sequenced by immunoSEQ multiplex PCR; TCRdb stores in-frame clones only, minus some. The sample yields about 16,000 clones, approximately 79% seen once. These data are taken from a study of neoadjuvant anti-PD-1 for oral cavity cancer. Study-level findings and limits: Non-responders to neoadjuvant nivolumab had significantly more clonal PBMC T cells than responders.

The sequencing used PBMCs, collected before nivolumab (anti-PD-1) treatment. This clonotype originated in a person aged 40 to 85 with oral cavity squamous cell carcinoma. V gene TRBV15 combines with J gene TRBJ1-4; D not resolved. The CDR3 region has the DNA TGTGCCACCAGCAGAGCCCCGGGGTCCTCTAATGAAAAACTGTTTTTT. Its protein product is CATSRAPGSSNEKLFF.